These T cell receptor beta chains were read from a single sample in a study of a mutant IDH1 vaccine in newly diagnosed glioma. These receptors lack a known antigen. This table comes from immunoSEQ multiplex PCR, and its TCRdb copy is limited to in-frame clones, with some not included. The sample yields around 53,000 clones, roughly 83% seen once. The starting material was PBMCs, obtained from a glioma patient whose treatment included an IDH1 peptide vaccine. The receptors stem from a woman aged 30 to 39 with glioma. Some clones in this sample may be carry-over from other donors' samples. Each CDR3 is given with its conserved first and last residue. Fields, in order: V gene, clone size, D gene, J gene, CDR3 protein, CDR3 DNA. A D gene is named only where the DNA matches it firmly. Clone size appears in some rows only: once, few, many, or a class for an expanded clone.

v_gene: TRBV10-2; abundance: NA; d_gene: NA; j_gene: TRBJ2-1; CDR3aa: CASSESLGREQFF; CDR3nt: TGCGCCAGCAGTGAGTCACTAGGACGGGAGCAGTTCTTC
v_gene: TRBV19; abundance: NA; d_gene: NA; j_gene: TRBJ1-5; CDR3aa: CASSFRPSIGANQPQHF; CDR3nt: TGTGCCAGTAGTTTTCGACCCAGTATCGGGGCTAATCAGCCCCAGCATTTT
v_gene: TRBV4-1; abundance: NA; d_gene: NA; j_gene: TRBJ2-7; CDR3aa: CASSRVEGSSYEQYF; CDR3nt: TGCGCCAGCAGCCGGGTGGAGGGGAGCTCCTACGAGCAGTACTTC
v_gene: TRBV19; abundance: large; d_gene: TRBD2; j_gene: TRBJ2-1; CDR3aa: CASSKTSGSYNEQFF; CDR3nt: TGTGCCAGTAGTAAGACTAGCGGGAGCTACAATGAGCAGTTCTTC
v_gene: TRBV2; abundance: NA; d_gene: NA; j_gene: TRBJ1-2; CDR3aa: CASSDLRGGDYGYTF; CDR3nt: TGTGCCAGCAGTGACCTGCGGGGAGGAGACTATGGCTACACCTTC
v_gene: TRBV29-1; abundance: NA; d_gene: NA; j_gene: TRBJ2-6; CDR3aa: CSAWSSGANVLTF; CDR3nt: TGCAGCGCCTGGTCTTCTGGGGCCAACGTCCTGACTTTC
v_gene: TRBV29-1; abundance: NA; d_gene: NA; j_gene: TRBJ2-7; CDR3aa: CSVVQGSSYEQYF; CDR3nt: TGCAGCGTTGTTCAGGGGAGCTCCTACGAGCAGTACTTC
v_gene: TRBV19; abundance: NA; d_gene: TRBD2; j_gene: TRBJ2-7; CDR3aa: CASSDRGDYEQYF; CDR3nt: TGTGCCAGTAGCGACCGGGGGGACTACGAGCAGTACTTC
v_gene: TRBV4-1; abundance: NA; d_gene: NA; j_gene: TRBJ2-3; CDR3aa: CASKYKGFGADTQYF; CDR3nt: TGCGCCAGTAAATACAAGGGTTTTGGGGCAGATACGCAGTATTTT
v_gene: TRBV6-5; abundance: NA; d_gene: NA; j_gene: TRBJ1-5; CDR3aa: CASSGRDGNQPQHF; CDR3nt: TGTGCCAGCAGCGGGAGGGACGGCAATCAGCCCCAGCATTTT
v_gene: TRBV15; abundance: NA; d_gene: NA; j_gene: TRBJ1-5; CDR3aa: CATSSFDQPQHF; CDR3nt: TGTGCCACCAGCAGCTTTGATCAGCCCCAGCATTTT
v_gene: TRBV7-9; abundance: NA; d_gene: NA; j_gene: TRBJ1-2; CDR3aa: CASSDGDYGYTF; CDR3nt: TGTGCCAGCAGCGACGGAGACTATGGCTACACCTTC
v_gene: TRBV9; abundance: NA; d_gene: NA; j_gene: TRBJ1-3; CDR3aa: CASSVDLSRSSGNTIYF; CDR3nt: TGTGCCAGCAGCGTAGATCTCAGCCGGAGCTCTGGAAACACCATATATTTT
v_gene: TRBV6-1; abundance: NA; d_gene: NA; j_gene: TRBJ1-5; CDR3aa: CAVSAGRNQPQHF; CDR3nt: TGTGCCGTCAGCGCCGGGCGGAATCAGCCCCAGCATTTT
v_gene: TRBV4-1; abundance: NA; d_gene: NA; j_gene: TRBJ2-1; CDR3aa: CASSPHPSSNNEQFF; CDR3nt: TGCGCCAGCTCTCCTCACCCAAGCTCAAACAATGAGCAGTTCTTC
v_gene: TRBV2; abundance: NA; d_gene: NA; j_gene: TRBJ2-5; CDR3aa: CASSLNTGTQYF; CDR3nt: TGTGCCAGCAGCCTGAACACAGGGACCCAGTACTTC
v_gene: TRBV6-1; abundance: NA; d_gene: NA; j_gene: TRBJ1-2; CDR3aa: CASSEAGQGGYTF; CDR3nt: TGTGCCAGCAGTGAAGCGGGGCAGGGTGGCTACACCTTC
v_gene: TRBV5-4; abundance: NA; d_gene: NA; j_gene: TRBJ1-3; CDR3aa: CASSLAGRNGNTIYF; CDR3nt: TGTGCCAGCAGCTTGGCCGGGCGGAATGGAAACACCATATATTTT
v_gene: TRBV6-5; abundance: NA; d_gene: TRBD2; j_gene: TRBJ2-7; CDR3aa: CASRAGAYEQYF; CDR3nt: TGTGCCAGCAGGGCGGGGGCCTACGAGCAGTACTTC
v_gene: TRBV5-6; abundance: NA; d_gene: NA; j_gene: TRBJ1-2; CDR3aa: CASSARLGGYTF; CDR3nt: TGTGCCAGCAGCGCCCGGTTGGGTGGCTACACCTTC
v_gene: TRBV14; abundance: NA; d_gene: NA; j_gene: TRBJ2-7; CDR3aa: CASSSYGSYEQYF; CDR3nt: TGTGCCAGCAGCTCTTATGGGTCCTACGAGCAGTACTTC
v_gene: TRBV30; abundance: NA; d_gene: TRBD2; j_gene: TRBJ2-3; CDR3aa: CAWSVSGAGGTYTQYF; CDR3nt: TGTGCCTGGAGTGTAAGTGGGGCGGGAGGGACGTATACGCAGTATTTT
v_gene: TRBV6-1; abundance: NA; d_gene: NA; j_gene: TRBJ1-5; CDR3aa: CASSGGRGSHQPQHF; CDR3nt: TGTGCCAGCAGTGGGGGGCGGGGCTCCCATCAGCCCCAGCATTTT
v_gene: TRBV11-2; abundance: NA; d_gene: TRBD1; j_gene: TRBJ2-7; CDR3aa: CASSLGTGGEQYF; CDR3nt: TGTGCCAGCAGCTTAGGGACAGGGGGTGAGCAGTACTTC
v_gene: TRBV19; abundance: NA; d_gene: TRBD1; j_gene: TRBJ1-2; CDR3aa: CASREGTGAYNYGYTF; CDR3nt: TGTGCCAGTAGGGAAGGGACAGGGGCTTACAACTATGGCTACACCTTC
v_gene: TRBV27; abundance: NA; d_gene: NA; j_gene: TRBJ1-2; CDR3aa: CASSLKPGASGGYTF; CDR3nt: TGTGCCAGCAGTTTAAAGCCCGGGGCGAGTGGTGGCTACACCTTC
v_gene: TRBV11-2; abundance: once; d_gene: NA; j_gene: TRBJ2-7; CDR3aa: CASSLTETYEQYF; CDR3nt: TGTGCCAGCAGCTTGACAGAAACCTACGAGCAGTACTTC
v_gene: TRBV11-1; abundance: once; d_gene: TRBD1; j_gene: TRBJ2-7; CDR3aa: CASSMDRVGIRDEQYF; CDR3nt: TGTGCCAGCAGCATGGACAGGGTGGGGATTAGGGACGAGCAGTACTTC
v_gene: TRBV4-1; abundance: NA; d_gene: NA; j_gene: TRBJ2-7; CDR3aa: CASSQRPGIYEQYF; CDR3nt: TGCGCCAGCAGCCAGAGACCCGGTATCTACGAGCAGTACTTC